This is a list of T cell receptor beta chains from one sample in a study of cytomegalovirus exposure and HLA in healthy donors. Sequencing used immunoSEQ multiplex PCR; TCRdb keeps in-frame clones, though not all of them. This table has 250,000 or so clones, roughly four fifths appearing once. Sequences were obtained from PBMCs. Receptor source: an older woman in good health and CMV-seropositive. Both conserved end residues are part of each CDR3. D genes are given only for firm matches. Clone size appears in some rows only: once, few, many, or a class for an expanded clone.

J	size	D	V	length	DNA	CDR3
TRBJ2-7	NA	TRBD2	TRBV9	14	TGTGCCAGCAGCGTAGGTCCGGGGGGCTACGAGCAGTACTTC	CASSVGPGGYEQYF
TRBJ2-7	once	NA	TRBV5-6	15	TGTGCCAGCAGCACCGGGACTCCGAGCTCCTACGAGCAGTACTTC	CASSTGTPSSYEQYF
TRBJ2-2	NA	NA	TRBV6-6	15	TGTGCCAGCAGTCGGGGACACCAGAACACCGGGGAGCTGTTTTTT	CASSRGHQNTGELFF
TRBJ2-2	NA	NA	TRBV19	17	TGTGCCAGTAGTGGTTATCCGGGACACTTAAACACCGGGGAGCTGTTTTTT	CASSGYPGHLNTGELFF
TRBJ1-1	NA	NA	TRBV4-1	16	TGCGCCAGCAGCCAAGACCGAACAGGCAGGGGCAATGAAGCTTTCTTT	CASSQDRTGRGNEAFF
TRBJ2-1	NA	NA	TRBV27	16	TGTGCCAGCGCCGGGGAGAGGCCTAGCTCCTACAATGAGCAGTTCTTC	CASAGERPSSYNEQFF
TRBJ2-1	NA	TRBD2	TRBV27	15	TGTGCCAGCAGTTTAGCGGGAGGGCAAGTCAATGAGCAGTTCTTC	CASSLAGGQVNEQFF
TRBJ1-5	few	NA	TRBV29-1	10	TGCAGCGTCCTATTACAGCCCCAGCATTTT	CSVLLQPQHF
TRBJ2-4	NA	TRBD1	TRBV7-6	16	TGTGCCAGCAGCTTAGGCACAGGGGGGGCCAAAAACATTCAGTACTTC	CASSLGTGGAKNIQYF
TRBJ2-7	NA	NA	TRBV6-5	14	TGTGCCAGCAGCTCTCTGCGGCCCTCCTACGAGCAGTACTTC	CASSSLRPSYEQYF
TRBJ1-1	NA	NA	TRBV7-9	15	TGTTCCAGCAGCTTAGCGCGGCAGTTGAACACTGAAGCTTTCTTT	CSSSLARQLNTEAFF
TRBJ2-1	NA	TRBD2	TRBV5-1	16	TGCGCCAGCAGCCAGCTCCTAGCGGGAGGGCCGCATGAGCAGTTCTTC	CASSQLLAGGPHEQFF
TRBJ1-4	NA	TRBD1	TRBV19	14	TGTGCCAGTAGAAACCCGGGACAGAATGAAAAACTGTTTTTT	CASRNPGQNEKLFF
TRBJ1-1	NA	TRBD1	TRBV29-1	14	TGCAGCGTTGGACAGGGAACTTTGAACACTGAAGCTTTCTTT	CSVGQGTLNTEAFF
TRBJ1-1	NA	NA	TRBV11-2	14	TGTGCCAGCAGCCCCCCCGTTTTGAACACTGAAGCTTTCTTT	CASSPPVLNTEAFF
TRBJ2-1	NA	TRBD2	TRBV5-4	12	TGTGCCAGCAGCTTTCCAGCGGGAGATAAGTTCTTC	CASSFPAGDKFF
TRBJ2-5	NA	TRBD1	TRBV5-4	13	TGTGCCAGCAGCTCCGGGACAGCGTTCTCGGAGAACTTC	CASSSGTAFSENF
TRBJ2-2	few	NA	TRBV5-1	14	TGCGCCAGCAGAGATACAGGGTCCACCGGGGAGCTGTTTTTT	CASRDTGSTGELFF
TRBJ2-7	few	TRBD2	TRBV7-9	17	TGTTCCAGCAGCTGGCCTGGGGGGGAAGTTCCTTCCTACGAGCAGTACTTC	CSSSWPGGEVPSYEQYF
TRBJ2-1	NA	NA	TRBV5-1	14	TGCGCCAGCAGCTTGGTCAGGGCCGTAGATGAGCAGTTCTTC	CASSLVRAVDEQFF
TRBJ2-5	NA	NA	TRBV5-4	13	TGTGCCAGCAGCTTGGATTCGCAAGAGACCCAGTACTTC	CASSLDSQETQYF
TRBJ2-5	NA	TRBD2	TRBV29-1	14	TGCAGCGTTGAACTAGCGGGAGTCTTAGAGACCCAGTACTTC	CSVELAGVLETQYF
TRBJ1-4	NA	TRBD1	TRBV30	14	TGTGCCTGGAGTGCGGACAGGGGAAATGAAAAACTGTTTTTT	CAWSADRGNEKLFF
TRBJ2-7	once	NA	TRBV29-1	14	TGCAGCGTTGGATCGGCGGGGACCTCCTACGAGCAGTACTTC	CSVGSAGTSYEQYF
TRBJ1-5	NA	NA	TRBV19	15	TGTGCCAGTACCTGGGGGGGATATAGCAATCAGCCCCAGCATTTT	CASTWGGYSNQPQHF
TRBJ1-2	NA	NA	TRBV11-2	13	TGTGCCAGCAGCTTTGATGGGACTTATGGCTACACCTTC	CASSFDGTYGYTF
TRBJ2-7	NA	TRBD2	TRBV9	15	TGTGCCAGCAGCGTAGCTTCCGGGAGGGTGCACGAGCAGTACTTC	CASSVASGRVHEQYF
TRBJ2-3	NA	NA	TRBV2	12	TGTGCCAGCAGATCTAGTGCAGATACGCAGTATTTT	CASRSSADTQYF
TRBJ2-5	NA	TRBD2	TRBV30	14	TGTGCCTGGGCCCGACTAGCGGGAAAGGAGACCCAGTACTTC	CAWARLAGKETQYF
TRBJ1-1	NA	NA	TRBV6-5	13	TGTGCCAGCAGACATCAGGCGAACACTGAAGCTTTCTTT	CASRHQANTEAFF
TRBJ1-2	few	NA	TRBV7-8	15	TGTGCCAGCAGCTTAGTCGGAGACCTCAGAGGGGGCTACACCTTC	CASSLVGDLRGGYTF
TRBJ1-2	NA	NA	TRBV7-3	16	TGTGCCAGCAGCTTAACGCGAGACGGGGGTAGGGATGGCTACACCTTC	CASSLTRDGGRDGYTF
TRBJ2-1	NA	TRBD2	TRBV12-5	16	TGTGCTAGTGGTCCGTTAAGCGGGAGGGGTCTCAGTGAGCAGTTCTTC	CASGPLSGRGLSEQFF
TRBJ2-7	NA	TRBD2	TRBV6-1	17	TGTGCCAGCAGTGCAATTTCTAGCGGGAGGACGGGTTACGAGCAGTACTTC	CASSAISSGRTGYEQYF
TRBJ2-1	NA	NA	TRBV6-4	17	TGTGCCAGCAGTGACGACACTAGGTGTTCCGGGAACAATGAGCAGTTCTTC	CASSDDTRCSGNNEQFF
TRBJ2-2	NA	NA	TRBV5-1	16	TGCGCCAGCAGCTTATCACATTTCGCGAACACCGGGGAGCTGTTTTTT	CASSLSHFANTGELFF
TRBJ2-5	NA	TRBD2	TRBV5-1	15	TGCGCCAGCAGCCAGTATAGCGGGAGCCGGGAGACCCAGTACTTC	CASSQYSGSRETQYF
TRBJ2-2	NA	TRBD2	TRBV9	17	TGTGCCAGCAGCGTAGGTGGGACTAGCAGATACACCGGGGAGCTGTTTTTT	CASSVGGTSRYTGELFF
TRBJ2-7	NA	NA	TRBV5-1	13	TGCGCCAGCAGCGTAACTAGCCCCTACGAGCAGTACTTC	CASSVTSPYEQYF
TRBJ1-1	NA	NA	TRBV28	16	TGTGCCAGCAGTTACATTCAGGGAAATCCGAACACTGAAGCTTTCTTT	CASSYIQGNPNTEAFF
TRBJ2-2	NA	TRBD2	TRBV4-1	16	TGCGCCAGCAGCCAAGTGAGCGGGAGGGCCACCGGGGAGCTGTTTTTT	CASSQVSGRATGELFF
TRBJ1-1	NA	NA	TRBV4-1	18	TGCGCCAGCAGCCATTATCATGAGGGAGGGATGGAGAACACTGAAGCTTTCTTT	CASSHYHEGGMENTEAFF
TRBJ2-3	NA	TRBD2	TRBV10-2	13	TGCGCCAGCAGGACTAGCGTCTGGAATACGCAGTATTTT	CASRTSVWNTQYF
TRBJ1-3	NA	TRBD1	TRBV10-3	14	TGTGCCAGCGGACAGGGGGCTTTGTTGGACACCATATATTTT	CASGQGALLDTIYF
TRBJ1-1	NA	NA	TRBV6-5	15	TGTGCCAGCAGTTACTCCCCGAGGACAGCGCCCGAAGCTTTCTTT	CASSYSPRTAPEAFF